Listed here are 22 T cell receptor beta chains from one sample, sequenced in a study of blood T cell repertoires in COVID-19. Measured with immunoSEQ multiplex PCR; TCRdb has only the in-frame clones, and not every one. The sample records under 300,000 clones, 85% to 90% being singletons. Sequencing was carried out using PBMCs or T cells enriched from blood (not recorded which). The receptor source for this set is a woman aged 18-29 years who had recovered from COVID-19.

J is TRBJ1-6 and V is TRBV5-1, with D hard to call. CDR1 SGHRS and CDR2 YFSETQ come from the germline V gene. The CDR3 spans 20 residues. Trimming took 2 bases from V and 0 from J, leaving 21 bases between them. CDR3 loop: CASSFNPRSARSSYNSPLHF. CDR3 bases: TGCGCCAGCAGCTTCAACCCTCGGAGTGCAAGGAGCTCCTATAATTCACCCCTCCACTTT.

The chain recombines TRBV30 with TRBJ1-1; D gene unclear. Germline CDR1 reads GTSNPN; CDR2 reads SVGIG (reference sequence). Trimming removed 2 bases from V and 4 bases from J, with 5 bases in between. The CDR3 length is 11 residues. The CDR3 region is CAWSPGTEAFF. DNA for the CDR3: TGTGCCTGGAGTCCCGGCACTGAAGCTTTCTTT.

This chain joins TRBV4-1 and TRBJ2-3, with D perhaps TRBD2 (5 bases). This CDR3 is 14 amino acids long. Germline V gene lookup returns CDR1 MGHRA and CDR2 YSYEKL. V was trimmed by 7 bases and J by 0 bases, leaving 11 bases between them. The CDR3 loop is CASKPSGSTDTQYF. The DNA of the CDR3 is TGCGCCAGCAAACCCTCGGGGAGCACAGATACGCAGTATTTT.

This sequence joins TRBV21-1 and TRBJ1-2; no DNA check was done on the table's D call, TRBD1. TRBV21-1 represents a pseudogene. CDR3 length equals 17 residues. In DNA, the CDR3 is TGTGCCAGCAGCGTCCAAAATAGGGACACAGGATTCTATGGCTACACCTTC. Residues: CASSVQNRDTGFYGYTF.

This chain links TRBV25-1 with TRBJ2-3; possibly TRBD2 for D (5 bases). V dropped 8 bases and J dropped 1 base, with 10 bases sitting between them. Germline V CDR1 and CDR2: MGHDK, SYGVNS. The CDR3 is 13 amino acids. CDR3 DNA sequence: TGTGCCAGCCGGATTAGCGGCACAGATACGCAGTATTTT. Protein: CASRISGTDTQYF.

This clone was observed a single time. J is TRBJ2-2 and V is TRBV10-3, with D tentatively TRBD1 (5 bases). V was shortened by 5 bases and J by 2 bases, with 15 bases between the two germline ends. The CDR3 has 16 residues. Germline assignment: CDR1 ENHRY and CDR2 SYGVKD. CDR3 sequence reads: CAISYLKGDNTGELFF. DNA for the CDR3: TGTGCCATCAGTTATCTAAAAGGGGATAACACCGGGGAGCTGTTTTTT.

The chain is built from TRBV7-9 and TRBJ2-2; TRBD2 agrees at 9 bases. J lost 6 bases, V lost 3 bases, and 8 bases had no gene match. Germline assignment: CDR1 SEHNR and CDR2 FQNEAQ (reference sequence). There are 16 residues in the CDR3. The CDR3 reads CASSLPGLAGSGELFF. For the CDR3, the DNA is TGTGCCAGCAGCTTGCCGGGACTAGCCGGCTCCGGGGAGCTGTTTTTT.

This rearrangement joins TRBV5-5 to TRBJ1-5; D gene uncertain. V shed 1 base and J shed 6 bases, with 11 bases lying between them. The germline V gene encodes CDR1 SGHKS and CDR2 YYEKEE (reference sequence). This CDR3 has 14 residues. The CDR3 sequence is CASSLRQVGQPQHF. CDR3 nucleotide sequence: TGTGCCAGCAGCTTGCGGCAGGTGGGTCAGCCCCAGCATTTT.

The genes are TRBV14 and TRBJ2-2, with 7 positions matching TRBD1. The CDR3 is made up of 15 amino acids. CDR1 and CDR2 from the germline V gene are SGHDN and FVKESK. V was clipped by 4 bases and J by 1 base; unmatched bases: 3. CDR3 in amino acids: CASSRWDRNTGELFF. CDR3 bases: TGTGCCAGCAGCCGGTGGGACAGGAACACCGGGGAGCTGTTTTTT.

CDR3: CTSSQGSSGETQYF. CDR3 DNA: TGCACCAGCAGCCAAGGTTCGAGCGGCGAGACCCAGTACTTC. The rearrangement uses TRBV1 and TRBJ2-5; the table names TRBD2, a call not compared with the DNA. TRBV1 is a pseudogene locus. CDR3 size: 14 residues.

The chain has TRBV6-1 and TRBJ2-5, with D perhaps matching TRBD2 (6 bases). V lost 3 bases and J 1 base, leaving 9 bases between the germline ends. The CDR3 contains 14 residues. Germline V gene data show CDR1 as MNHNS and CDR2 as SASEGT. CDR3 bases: TGTGCCAGCAGTGAGGCGGGGACCCAAGAGACCCAGTACTTC. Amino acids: CASSEAGTQETQYF.

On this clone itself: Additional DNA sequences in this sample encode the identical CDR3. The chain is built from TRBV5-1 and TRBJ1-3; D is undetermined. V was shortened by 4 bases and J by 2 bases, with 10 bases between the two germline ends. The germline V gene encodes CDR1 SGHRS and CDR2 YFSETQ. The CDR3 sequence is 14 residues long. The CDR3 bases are TGCGCCAGCAGCCTGGGCAGCGCTGGAAACACCATATATTTT. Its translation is CASSLGSAGNTIYF. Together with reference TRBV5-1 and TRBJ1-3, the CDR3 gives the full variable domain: KAGVTQTPRYLIKTRGQQVTLSCSPISGHRSVSWYQQTPGQGLQFLFEYFSETQRNKGNFPGRFSGRQFSNSRSEMNVSTLELGDSALYLCASSLGSAGNTIYFGEGSWLTVV.

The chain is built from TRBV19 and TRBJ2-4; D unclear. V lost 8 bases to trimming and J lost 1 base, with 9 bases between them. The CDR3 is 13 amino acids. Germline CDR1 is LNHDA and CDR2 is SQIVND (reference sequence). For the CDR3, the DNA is TGTGCCAGTTCCCCGGTGGCCAAAAACATTCAGTACTTC. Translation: CASSPVAKNIQYF.

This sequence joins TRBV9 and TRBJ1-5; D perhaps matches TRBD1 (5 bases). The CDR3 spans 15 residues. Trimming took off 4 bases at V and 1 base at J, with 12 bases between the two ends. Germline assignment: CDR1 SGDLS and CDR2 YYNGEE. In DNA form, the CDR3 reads TGTGCCAGCAGCACCCTCGGGGGAAGCAATCAGCCCCAGCATTTT. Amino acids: CASSTLGGSNQPQHF.

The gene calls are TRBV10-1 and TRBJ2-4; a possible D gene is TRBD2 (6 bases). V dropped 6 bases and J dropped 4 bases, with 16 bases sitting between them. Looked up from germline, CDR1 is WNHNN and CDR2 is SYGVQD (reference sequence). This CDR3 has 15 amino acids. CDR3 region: CASSPGSGEKNIQYF. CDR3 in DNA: TGCGCCAGCAGCCCAGGGTCGGGGGAAAAAAACATTCAGTACTTC.

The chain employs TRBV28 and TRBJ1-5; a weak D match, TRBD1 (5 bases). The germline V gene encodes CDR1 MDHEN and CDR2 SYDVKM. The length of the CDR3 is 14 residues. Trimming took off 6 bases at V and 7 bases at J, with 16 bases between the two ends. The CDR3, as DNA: TGTGCCAGCAGCTTCAGGGTGGGAAACCAGCCCCAGCATTTT. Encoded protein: CASSFRVGNQPQHF.

CDR3: CAISGGQGPSGANVLTF. The CDR3 DNA follows: TGTGCCATCAGTGGGGGACAGGGACCCTCTGGGGCCAACGTCCTGACTTTC. This chain connects TRBV10-3 to TRBJ2-6; 9 bases align to TRBD1. The CDR3 extends over 17 amino acids. CDR1 and CDR2 (germline): ENHRY, SYGVKD. V lost 4 bases and J lost 0; bases outside the gene matches: 4.

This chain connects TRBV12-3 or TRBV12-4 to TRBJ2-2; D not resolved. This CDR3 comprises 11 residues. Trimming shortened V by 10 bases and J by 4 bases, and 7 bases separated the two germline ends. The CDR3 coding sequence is TGTGCCATCTCCTCCACCGGGGAGCTGTTTTTT. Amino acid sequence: CAISSTGELFF.

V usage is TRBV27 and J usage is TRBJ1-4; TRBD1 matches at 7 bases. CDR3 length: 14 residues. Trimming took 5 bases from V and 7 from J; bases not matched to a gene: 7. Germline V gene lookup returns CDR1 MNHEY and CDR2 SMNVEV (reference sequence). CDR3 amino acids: CASSQGGLSEKLFF. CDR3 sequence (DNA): TGTGCCAGCAGTCAAGGGGGCTTGAGTGAAAAACTGTTTTTT.

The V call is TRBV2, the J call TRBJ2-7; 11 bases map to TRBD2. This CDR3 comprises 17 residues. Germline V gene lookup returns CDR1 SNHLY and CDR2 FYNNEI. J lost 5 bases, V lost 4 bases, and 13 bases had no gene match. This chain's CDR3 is CASSGPLPGLAADEQYF. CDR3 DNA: TGTGCCAGCAGTGGGCCTCTCCCGGGACTAGCGGCCGACGAGCAGTACTTC.

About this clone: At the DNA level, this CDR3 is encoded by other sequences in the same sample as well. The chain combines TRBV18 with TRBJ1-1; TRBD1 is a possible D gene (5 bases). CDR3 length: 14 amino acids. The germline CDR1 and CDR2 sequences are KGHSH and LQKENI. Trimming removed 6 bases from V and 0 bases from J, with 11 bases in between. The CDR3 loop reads CASSPQGMNTEAFF. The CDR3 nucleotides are TGTGCCAGCTCCCCCCAGGGCATGAACACTGAAGCTTTCTTT.

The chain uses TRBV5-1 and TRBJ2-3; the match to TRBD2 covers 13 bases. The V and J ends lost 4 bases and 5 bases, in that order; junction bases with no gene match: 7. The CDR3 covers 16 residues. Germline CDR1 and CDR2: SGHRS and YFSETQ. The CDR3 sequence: CASSPRTSGGIDTQYF. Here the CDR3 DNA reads TGCGCCAGCAGCCCCCGGACTAGCGGGGGAATAGATACGCAGTATTTT.